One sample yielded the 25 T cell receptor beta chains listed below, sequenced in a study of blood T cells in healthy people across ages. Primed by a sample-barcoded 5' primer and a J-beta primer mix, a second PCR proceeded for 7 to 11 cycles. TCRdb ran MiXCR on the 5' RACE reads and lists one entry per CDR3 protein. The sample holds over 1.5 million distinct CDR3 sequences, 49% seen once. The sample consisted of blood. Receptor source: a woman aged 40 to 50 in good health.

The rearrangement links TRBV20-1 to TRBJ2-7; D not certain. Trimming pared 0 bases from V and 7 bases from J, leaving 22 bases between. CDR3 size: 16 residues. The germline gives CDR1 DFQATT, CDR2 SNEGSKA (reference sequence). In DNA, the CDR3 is TGCAGTGCTAGAGAGGGTAGCTCTGTTGGGTTTCAGGAGCAGTACTTC. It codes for CSAREGSSVGFQEQYF.

In DNA form, the CDR3 reads TGCAGTGCTAGAGAGGCAGGGGGCGCAGATGGCTACACCTTC. Amino acid sequence: CSAREAGGADGYTF. V gene TRBV20-1 combines with J gene TRBJ1-2; TRBD1 matches at 8 bases. V gave up 0 bases and J gave up 6 bases; unmatched junction bases: 6. Germline V gives CDR1 DFQATT, CDR2 SNEGSKA (reference sequence). The CDR3 loop spans 14 amino acids.

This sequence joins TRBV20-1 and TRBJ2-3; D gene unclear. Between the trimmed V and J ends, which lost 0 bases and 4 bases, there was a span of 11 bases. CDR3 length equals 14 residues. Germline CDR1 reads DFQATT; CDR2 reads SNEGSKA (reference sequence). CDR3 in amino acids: CSARDLGRSDTQYF. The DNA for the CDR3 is TGCAGTGCTAGAGATCTTGGACGATCAGATACGCAGTATTTT.

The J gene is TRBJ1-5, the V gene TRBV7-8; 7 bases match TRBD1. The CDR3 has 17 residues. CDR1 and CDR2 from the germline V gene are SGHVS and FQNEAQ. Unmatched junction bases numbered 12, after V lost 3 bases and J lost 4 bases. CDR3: CASSLGQPSHPNQPQHF. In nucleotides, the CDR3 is TGTGCCAGCAGCTTGGGACAGCCATCGCACCCTAATCAGCCCCAGCATTTT.

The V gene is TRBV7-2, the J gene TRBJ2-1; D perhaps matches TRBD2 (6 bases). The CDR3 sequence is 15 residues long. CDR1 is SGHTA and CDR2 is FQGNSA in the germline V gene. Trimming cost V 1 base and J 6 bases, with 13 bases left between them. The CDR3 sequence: CASSLEGTQANEQFF. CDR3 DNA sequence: TGTGCCAGCAGCTTAGAGGGGACTCAGGCCAATGAGCAGTTCTTC.

For the CDR3, the DNA is TGTGCCCTCAAGGCTAGCGGGGGGGCGGTCGATGAGCAGTTCTTC. Protein sequence: CALKASGGAVDEQFF. V and J are TRBV7-9 and TRBJ2-1; 12 bases match TRBD2. CDR1 and CDR2 (germline): SEHNR, FQNEAQ (reference sequence). After removal of 11 bases from V and 8 bases from J, the junction contained 13 bases not matched to a gene. The CDR3 has 15 residues.

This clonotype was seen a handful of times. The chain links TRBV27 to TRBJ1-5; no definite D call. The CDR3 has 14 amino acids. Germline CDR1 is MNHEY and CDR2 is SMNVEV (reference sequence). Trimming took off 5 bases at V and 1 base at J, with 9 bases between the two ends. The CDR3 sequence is CASSPSGSNQPQHF. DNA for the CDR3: TGTGCCAGCAGTCCGTCGGGGAGCAATCAGCCCCAGCATTTT.

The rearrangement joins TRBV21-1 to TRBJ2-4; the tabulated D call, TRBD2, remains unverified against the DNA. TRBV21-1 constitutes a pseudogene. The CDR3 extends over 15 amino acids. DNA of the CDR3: TGTGCCAGCAGCCCCTCAGAGAGAAAGGAAAACATTCAGTACTTC. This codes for CASSPSERKENIQYF.

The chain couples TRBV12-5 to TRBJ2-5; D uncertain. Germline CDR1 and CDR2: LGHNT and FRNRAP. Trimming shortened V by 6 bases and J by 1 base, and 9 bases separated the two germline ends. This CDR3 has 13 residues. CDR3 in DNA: TGTGCTAGTGGCCGCGGACCCCAAGAGACCCAGTACTTC. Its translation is CASGRGPQETQYF.

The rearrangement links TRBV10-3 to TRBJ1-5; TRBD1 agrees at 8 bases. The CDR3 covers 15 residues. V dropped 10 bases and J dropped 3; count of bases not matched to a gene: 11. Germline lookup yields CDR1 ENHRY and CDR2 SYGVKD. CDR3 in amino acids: CATTQGDRANQPQHF. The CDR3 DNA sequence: TGTGCCACCACACAGGGGGATAGGGCCAATCAGCCCCAGCATTTT.

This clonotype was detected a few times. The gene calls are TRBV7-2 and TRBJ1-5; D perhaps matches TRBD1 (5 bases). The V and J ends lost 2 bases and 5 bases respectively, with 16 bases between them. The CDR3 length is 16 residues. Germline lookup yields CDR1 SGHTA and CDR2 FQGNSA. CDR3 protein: CASSLRVQVGDQPQHF. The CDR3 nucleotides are TGTGCCAGCAGCTTAAGAGTACAGGTGGGGGATCAGCCCCAGCATTTT.

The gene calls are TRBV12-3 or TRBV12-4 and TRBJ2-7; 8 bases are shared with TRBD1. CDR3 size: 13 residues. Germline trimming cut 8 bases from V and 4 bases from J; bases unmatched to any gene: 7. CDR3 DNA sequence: TGTGCCAGCGGAGGACAGGGTCAATACGAGCAGTACTTC. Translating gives CASGGQGQYEQYF.

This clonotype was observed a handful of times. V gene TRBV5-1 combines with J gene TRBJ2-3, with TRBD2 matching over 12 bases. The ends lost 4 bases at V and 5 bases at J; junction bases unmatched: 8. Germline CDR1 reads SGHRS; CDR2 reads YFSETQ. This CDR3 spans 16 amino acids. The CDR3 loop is CASSPTPGLAGDTQYF. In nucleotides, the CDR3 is TGCGCCAGCAGCCCCACGCCGGGACTAGCGGGAGATACGCAGTATTTT.

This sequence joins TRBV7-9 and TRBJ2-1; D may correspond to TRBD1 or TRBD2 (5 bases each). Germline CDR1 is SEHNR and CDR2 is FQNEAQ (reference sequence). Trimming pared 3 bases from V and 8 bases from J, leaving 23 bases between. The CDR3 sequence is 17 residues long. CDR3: CASSLVFGTHRLDEQFF. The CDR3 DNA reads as TGTGCCAGCAGCTTGGTCTTCGGGACCCATAGATTGGATGAGCAGTTCTTC.

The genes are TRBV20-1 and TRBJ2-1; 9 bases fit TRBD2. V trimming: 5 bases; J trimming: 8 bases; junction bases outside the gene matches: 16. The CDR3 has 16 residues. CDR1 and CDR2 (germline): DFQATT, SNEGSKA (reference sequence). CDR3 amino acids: CSAPSRAGGQIDEQFF. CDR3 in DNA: TGCAGTGCTCCCTCGCGGGCGGGGGGGCAGATCGATGAGCAGTTCTTC.

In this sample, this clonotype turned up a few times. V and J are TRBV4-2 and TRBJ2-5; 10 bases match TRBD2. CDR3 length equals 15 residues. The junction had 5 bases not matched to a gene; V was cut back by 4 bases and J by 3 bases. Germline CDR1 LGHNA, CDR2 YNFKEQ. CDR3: CASSRLAGGEETQYF. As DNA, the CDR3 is TGTGCCAGCAGCCGGTTAGCGGGGGGTGAAGAGACCCAGTACTTC.

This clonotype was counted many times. This CDR3 reads CASSQGARAFF. The DNA of the CDR3 is TGTGCCAGCAGCCAGGGGGCGAGGGCTTTCTTT. The chain joins TRBV7-9 to TRBJ1-1; 8 nucleotides match TRBD1. V shed 5 bases, J shed 11 bases, and the junction held 4 bases outside the gene matches. Germline CDR1 and CDR2: SEHNR and FQNEAQ (reference sequence). The length of the CDR3 is 11 residues. The variable domain in full, with the rest retrieved from reference TRBV7-9 and TRBJ1-1, is DTGVSQNPRHKITKRGQNVTFRCDPISEHNRLYWYRQTLGQGPEFLTYFQNEAQLEKSRLLSDRFSAERPKGSFSTLEIQRTEQGDSAMYLCASSQGARAFFGQGTRLTVV.

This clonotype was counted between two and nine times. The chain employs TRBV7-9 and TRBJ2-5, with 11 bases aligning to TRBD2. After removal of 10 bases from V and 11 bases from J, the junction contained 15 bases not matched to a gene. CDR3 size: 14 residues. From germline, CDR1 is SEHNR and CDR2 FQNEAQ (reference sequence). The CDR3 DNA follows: TGTGCCACCTCGCCGTCTAGCGGGGGGAGTGAGCAGTACTTC. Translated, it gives CATSPSSGGSEQYF.

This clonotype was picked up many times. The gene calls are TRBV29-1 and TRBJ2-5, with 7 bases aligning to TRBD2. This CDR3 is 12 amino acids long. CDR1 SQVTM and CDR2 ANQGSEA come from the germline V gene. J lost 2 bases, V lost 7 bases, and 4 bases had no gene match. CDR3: CSAGAGQETQYF. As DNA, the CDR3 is TGCAGCGCCGGAGCGGGGCAAGAGACCCAGTACTTC.

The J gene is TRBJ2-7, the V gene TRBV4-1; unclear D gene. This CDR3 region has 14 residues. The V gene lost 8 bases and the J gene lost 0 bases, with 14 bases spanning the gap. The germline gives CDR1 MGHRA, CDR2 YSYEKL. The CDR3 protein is CASSTNPSSYEQYF. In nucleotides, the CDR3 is TGCGCCAGCTCGACCAACCCTAGCTCCTACGAGCAGTACTTC.

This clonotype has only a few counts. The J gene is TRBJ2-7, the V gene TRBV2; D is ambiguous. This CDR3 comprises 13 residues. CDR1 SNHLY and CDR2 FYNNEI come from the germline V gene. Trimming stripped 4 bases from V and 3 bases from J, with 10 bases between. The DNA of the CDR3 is TGTGCCAGCAGTGTCGGCAGATACTACGAGCAGTACTTC. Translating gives CASSVGRYYEQYF.

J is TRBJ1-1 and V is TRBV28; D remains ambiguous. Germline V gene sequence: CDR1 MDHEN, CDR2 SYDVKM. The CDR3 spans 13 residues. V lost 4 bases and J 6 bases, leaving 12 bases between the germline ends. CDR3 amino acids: CASSYEDRAEAFF. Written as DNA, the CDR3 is TGTGCCAGCAGTTATGAGGATAGGGCTGAAGCTTTCTTT.

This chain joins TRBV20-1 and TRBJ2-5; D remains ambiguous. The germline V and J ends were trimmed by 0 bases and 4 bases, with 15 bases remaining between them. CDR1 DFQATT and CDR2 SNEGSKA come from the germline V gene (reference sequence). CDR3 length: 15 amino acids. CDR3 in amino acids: CSAREKPGRGETQYF. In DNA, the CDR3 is TGCAGTGCTAGAGAGAAACCGGGCAGAGGAGAGACCCAGTACTTC.

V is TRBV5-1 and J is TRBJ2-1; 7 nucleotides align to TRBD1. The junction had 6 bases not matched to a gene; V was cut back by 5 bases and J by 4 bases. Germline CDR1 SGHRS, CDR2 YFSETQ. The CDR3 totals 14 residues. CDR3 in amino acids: CASSTQTGYNEQFF. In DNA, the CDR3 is TGCGCCAGCAGTACTCAGACAGGGTACAATGAGCAGTTCTTC.

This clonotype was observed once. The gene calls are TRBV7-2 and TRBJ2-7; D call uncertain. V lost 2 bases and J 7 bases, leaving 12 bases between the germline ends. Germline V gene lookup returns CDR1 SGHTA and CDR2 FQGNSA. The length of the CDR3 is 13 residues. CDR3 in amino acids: CASSLWADWEQYF. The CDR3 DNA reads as TGTGCCAGCAGCTTATGGGCTGACTGGGAGCAGTACTTC.